The entry below gives a single TCR beta chain sequence along with its context. The antigen remains undetermined. This sample stems from a study of T cells in Graves' hyperthyroidism and ophthalmopathy. About the research overall: Peripheral blood was obtained at initial diagnosis, preceding any treatment. Study findings and constraints: Ophthalmopathy was separated from stable hyperthyroidism by a 13 V-J model. Blood also carried most thyroid clonotypes expanded above 0.001.

V gave up 4 bases and J gave up 5 bases, with 11 bases separating them. This CDR3 has 13 amino acids. Per the germline V gene, CDR1 is SGDLS and CDR2 is YYNGEE. Amplification targeted TCR beta CDR3 regions from RNA transcripts. The HTBI primer set served for first-round RT-PCR of the TCR CDR3. TCRdb fed the multiplex PCR reads into MiXCR, producing one record per CDR3 protein. The sample consists of about 59,000 distinct CDR3 sequences, about 57% of them appearing once. The TCR was taken from a woman in her sixties with Graves' ophthalmopathy. This chain joins TRBV9 and TRBJ2-3; a possible D gene is TRBD2 (6 bases). Sequencing was done on a sample of blood. The CDR3 reads CASSQGGGDTQYF. The CDR3 DNA reads as TGTGCCAGCAGCCAGGGAGGTGGAGATACGCAGTATTTT.